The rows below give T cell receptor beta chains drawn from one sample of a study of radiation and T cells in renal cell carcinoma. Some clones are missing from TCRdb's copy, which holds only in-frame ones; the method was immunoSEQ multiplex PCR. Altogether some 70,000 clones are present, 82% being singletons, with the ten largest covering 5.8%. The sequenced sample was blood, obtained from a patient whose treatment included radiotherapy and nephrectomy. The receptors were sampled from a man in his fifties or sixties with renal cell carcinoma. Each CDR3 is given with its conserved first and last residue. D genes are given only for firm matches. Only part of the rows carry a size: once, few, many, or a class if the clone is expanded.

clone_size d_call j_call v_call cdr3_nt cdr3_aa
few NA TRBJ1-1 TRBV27 TGTGCCAGCAGTTTACAGGGACGGAACACTGAAGCTTTCTTT CASSLQGRNTEAFF
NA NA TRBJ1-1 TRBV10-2 TGCGCCAGCAGTTTAGTATTGCCCCCGAACACTGAAGCTTTCTTT CASSLVLPPNTEAFF
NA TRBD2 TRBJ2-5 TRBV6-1 TGTGCCAGCAGTGAAGCTAGCGGGAGTCAAGAGACCCAGTACTTC CASSEASGSQETQYF
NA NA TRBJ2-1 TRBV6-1 TGTGCCAGCAGTTTCCTCAATGAGCAGTTCTTC CASSFLNEQFF
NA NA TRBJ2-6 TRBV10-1 TGCGCCAGCAGGGAGGCCAGGCCTAGCTCTGGGGCCAACGTCCTGACTTTC CASREARPSSGANVLTF
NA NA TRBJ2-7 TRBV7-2 TGTGCCAGCAGCTTAGGGGGGAACAGAGCCTACGAGCAGTACTTC CASSLGGNRAYEQYF
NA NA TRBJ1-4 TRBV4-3 TGCGCCAGCAGCCAAAATGGGGCGGGTGAAAAACTGTTTTTT CASSQNGAGEKLFF
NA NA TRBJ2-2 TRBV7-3 TGTGCCAGCAGCTCGCGATCCGGGGACACCGGGGAGCTGTTTTTT CASSSRSGDTGELFF
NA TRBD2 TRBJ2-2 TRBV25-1 TGTGCCAGCAGTCCGGCCCTAGCGGGAGTTCACACCGGGGAGCTGTTTTTT CASSPALAGVHTGELFF
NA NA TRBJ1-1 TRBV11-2 TGTGCCAGCAGCTTAGAGGCAGGGGACGGGAACACTGAAGCTTTCTTT CASSLEAGDGNTEAFF
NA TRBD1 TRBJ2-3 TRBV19 TGTGCCAGCGGACAGGGGGCCTCAGATACGCAGTATTTT CASGQGASDTQYF
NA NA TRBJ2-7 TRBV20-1 TGCAGTGCTAGAAGAGAATACGAGCAGTACTTC CSARREYEQYF
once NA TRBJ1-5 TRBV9 TGTGCCAGCAGCGTAGGAATAGGGGGGAATCAGCCCCAGCATTTT CASSVGIGGNQPQHF
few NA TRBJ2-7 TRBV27 TGTGCCAGCAGCCTCCGCCGGGGCTCCTACGAGCAGTACTTC CASSLRRGSYEQYF
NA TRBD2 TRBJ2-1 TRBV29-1 TGCAGCGTTGAAGTGTCTAGCGGGAGCGATGAGCAGTTCTTC CSVEVSSGSDEQFF
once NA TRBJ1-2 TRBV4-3 TGCGCCAGCAGCCAACGGCGCACGGGGATCTATGGCTACGCCTTC CASSQRRTGIYGYAF
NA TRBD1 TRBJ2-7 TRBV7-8 TGTGCCAGCAGCTCGTGGACAGGTTCTACGAAAGTTCAAACCGAGCAGTACTTC CASSSWTGSTKVQTEQYF
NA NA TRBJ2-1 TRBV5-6 TGTGCCAGCAGCTTGGTCGTGAGTCAAAATGAGCAGTTCTTC CASSLVVSQNEQFF
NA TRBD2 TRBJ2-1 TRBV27 TGTGCCAGCAGTTTATCCGGCGGGAGCCCGCTTGAGCAGTTCTTC CASSLSGGSPLEQFF
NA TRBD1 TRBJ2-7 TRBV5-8 TGTGCCAGCAGCACCGATCTGCGCCTCCGCGACAGGGTCTACGAGCAGTACTTC CASSTDLRLRDRVYEQYF
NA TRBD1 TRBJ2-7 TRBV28 TGTGCCAGCGGAGACAGGGTGGGGTCCTACGAGCAGTACTTC CASGDRVGSYEQYF
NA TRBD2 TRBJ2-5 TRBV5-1 TGCGCCAGCAGCCCAGGACTAGCGGGGTACCAAGAGACCCAGTACTTC CASSPGLAGYQETQYF
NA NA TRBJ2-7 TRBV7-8 TGTGCCAGCAGCTTAGGGGCCCCGGGTGAGCAGTACTTC CASSLGAPGEQYF
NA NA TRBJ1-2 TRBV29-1 TGCAGCGTTGAAAATCCCCGAGCAGGGGACTATGGCTACACCTTC CSVENPRAGDYGYTF
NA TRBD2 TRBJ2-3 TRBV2 TGTGCCAGCAGCACTAGCGCCCGCACAGATACGCAGTATTTT CASSTSARTDTQYF
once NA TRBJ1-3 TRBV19 TGTGCCAGTAGTGTTTACTATCAAAGGTTTTACTCTGGAAACACCATATATTTT CASSVYYQRFYSGNTIYF
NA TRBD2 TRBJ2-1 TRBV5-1 TGCGCCAGCAGCTCCTCACGACTAGCGGGCCCTTCCTACAATGAGCAGTTCTTC CASSSSRLAGPSYNEQFF
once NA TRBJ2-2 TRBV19 TGTGCCAGTAGTACGACTAGAGGGACCGGGGAGCTGTTTTTT CASSTTRGTGELFF
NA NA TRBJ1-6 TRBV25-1 TGTGCCAGCAGCTCCTGGGGCAGCTCCTATAATTCACCCCTCCACTTT CASSSWGSSYNSPLHF
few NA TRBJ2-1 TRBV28 TGTGCCAGCAGTCCCCCGGGATCTAGCGACTCCTACAATGAGCAGTTCTTC CASSPPGSSDSYNEQFF
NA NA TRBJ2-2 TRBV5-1 TGCGCCAGCAGCTTGGGTCGTACAGTTAACACCGGGGAGCTGTTTTTT CASSLGRTVNTGELFF
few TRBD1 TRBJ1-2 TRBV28 TGTGCCAGCAGTTTTGATAGGGTAGGACAGGGTGGCTACACCTTC CASSFDRVGQGGYTF
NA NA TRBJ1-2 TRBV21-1 TGTGCCAGCAGCAAAGATGGGTTCTCCTATGGCTACACCTTC CASSKDGFSYGYTF
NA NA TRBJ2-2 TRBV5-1 TGCGCCAGCAGCTTGGAGCCAGGGAGGACCGGGGAGCTGTTTTTT CASSLEPGRTGELFF
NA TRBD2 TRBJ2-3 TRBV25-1 TGTGCCAGCGCCGGGACTAGTCCCTACACAGATACGCAGTATTTT CASAGTSPYTDTQYF
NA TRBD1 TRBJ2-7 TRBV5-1 TGCGCCAGCAGCCCGGGTGGCAGGGGGCGGACCGAGCAGTACTTC CASSPGGRGRTEQYF
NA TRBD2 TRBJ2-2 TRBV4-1 TGCGCCAGCAGCCAGCCCAACGCCGCGGGAGGGGCGCGCTCTAACACCGGGGAGCTGTTTTTT CASSQPNAAGGARSNTGELFF
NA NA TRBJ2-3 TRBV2 TGTGCCAGCAGTGAAGGGGCGGGATTTGGCACAGATACGCAGTATTTT CASSEGAGFGTDTQYF
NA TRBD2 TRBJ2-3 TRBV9 TGTGCCAGCAGCGTACGGAGCGGGAGAGGTGATACGCAGTATTTT CASSVRSGRGDTQYF
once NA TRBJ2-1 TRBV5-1 TGCGCCAGCACCCTGAGCGGTAGCTCCTACAATGAGCAGTTCTTC CASTLSGSSYNEQFF
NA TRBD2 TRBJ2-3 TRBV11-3 TGTGCCAGCAGCCCTGGGACTAGCGGGAGCACAGATACGCAGTATTTT CASSPGTSGSTDTQYF
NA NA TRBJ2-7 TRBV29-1 TGCAGCGTCGCCAGGGTTGCCTACGAGCAGTACTTC CSVARVAYEQYF
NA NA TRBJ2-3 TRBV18 TGTGCCAGCTCACCGGCAATCAGGGGTGGAACAGATACGCAGTATTTT CASSPAIRGGTDTQYF
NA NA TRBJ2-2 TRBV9 TGTGCCAGCAGCGTAGCGACAGAGAACACCGGGGAGCTGTTTTTT CASSVATENTGELFF
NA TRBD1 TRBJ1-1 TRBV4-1 TGCGCCAGCAGCCAAGATCGGACGCAGGGGGCAACTGAAGCTTTCTTT CASSQDRTQGATEAFF
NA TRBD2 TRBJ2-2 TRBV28 TGTGCCAGTTACCCGGGACTAGCCTTGGTCGGGGAGCTGTTTTTT CASYPGLALVGELFF
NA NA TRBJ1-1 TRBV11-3 TGTGCCAGCAGCTTAGATAGCCTCACGGAAGCTTTCTTT CASSLDSLTEAFF
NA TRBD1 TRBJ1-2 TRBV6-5 TGTGCCAGCCCGGGGACAGGGGGCTATGGCTACACCTTC CASPGTGGYGYTF
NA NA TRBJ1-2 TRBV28 TGTGCCAGCAGTCCGAACTATGGCTACACCTTC CASSPNYGYTF
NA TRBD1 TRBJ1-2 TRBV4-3 TGCGCCAGCAGCCCTCAACTGGACAGGGGAGTTCTAAGGGGGAACTATGGCTACACCTTC CASSPQLDRGVLRGNYGYTF